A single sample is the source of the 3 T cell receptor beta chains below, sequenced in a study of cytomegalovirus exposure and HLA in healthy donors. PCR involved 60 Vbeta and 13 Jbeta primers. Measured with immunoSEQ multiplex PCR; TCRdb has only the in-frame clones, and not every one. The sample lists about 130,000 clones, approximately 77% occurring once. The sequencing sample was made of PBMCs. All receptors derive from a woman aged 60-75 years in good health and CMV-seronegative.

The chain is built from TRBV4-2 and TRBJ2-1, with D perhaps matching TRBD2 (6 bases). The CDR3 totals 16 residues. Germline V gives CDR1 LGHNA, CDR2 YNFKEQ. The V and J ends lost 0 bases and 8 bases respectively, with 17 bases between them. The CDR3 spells CASSQEGGTGFHEQFF. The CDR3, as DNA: TGTGCCAGCAGCCAAGAGGGGGGTACTGGGTTCCATGAGCAGTTCTTC.

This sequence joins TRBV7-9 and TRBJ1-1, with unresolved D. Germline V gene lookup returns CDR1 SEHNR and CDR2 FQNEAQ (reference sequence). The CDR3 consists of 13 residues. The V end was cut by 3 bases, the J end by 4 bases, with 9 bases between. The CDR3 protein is CASSLEAATEAFF. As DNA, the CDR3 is TGTGCCAGCAGCTTGGAGGCGGCCACTGAAGCTTTCTTT.

The CDR3 coding sequence is TGTGCCAGCAGTGAGTGGACAGGAGGCCTCATTAACTATGGCTACACCTTC. Translated: CASSEWTGGLINYGYTF. The rearrangement joins TRBV6-1 to TRBJ1-2; 7 bases agree with TRBD1. After removal of 3 bases from V and 1 base from J, the junction contained 11 bases not matched to a gene. Germline-derived CDR1 and CDR2 are MNHNS and SASEGT. The CDR3 loop spans 17 amino acids.